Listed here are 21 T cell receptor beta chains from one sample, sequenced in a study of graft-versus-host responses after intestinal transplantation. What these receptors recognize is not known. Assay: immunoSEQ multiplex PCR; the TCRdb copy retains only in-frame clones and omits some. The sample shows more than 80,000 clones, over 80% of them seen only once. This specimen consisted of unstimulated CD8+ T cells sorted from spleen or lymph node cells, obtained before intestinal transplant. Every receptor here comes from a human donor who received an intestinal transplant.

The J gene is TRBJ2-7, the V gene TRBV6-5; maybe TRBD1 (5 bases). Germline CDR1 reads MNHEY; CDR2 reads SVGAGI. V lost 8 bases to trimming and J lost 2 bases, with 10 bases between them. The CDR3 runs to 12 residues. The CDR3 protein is CASAMTAYEQYF. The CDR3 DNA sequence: TGTGCCAGCGCAATGACAGCCTACGAGCAGTACTTC.

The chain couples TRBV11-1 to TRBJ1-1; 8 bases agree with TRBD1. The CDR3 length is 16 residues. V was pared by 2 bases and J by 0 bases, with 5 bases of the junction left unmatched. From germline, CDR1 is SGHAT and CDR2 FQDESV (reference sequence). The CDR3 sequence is CASSLTYRGMNTEAFF. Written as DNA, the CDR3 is TGTGCCAGCAGCTTAACCTACAGGGGGATGAACACTGAAGCTTTCTTT.

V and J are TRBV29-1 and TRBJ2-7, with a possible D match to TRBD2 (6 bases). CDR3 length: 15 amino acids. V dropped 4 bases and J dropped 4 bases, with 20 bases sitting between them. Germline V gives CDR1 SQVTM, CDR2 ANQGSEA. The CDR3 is CSVVTTGLREYEQYF. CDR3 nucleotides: TGCAGCGTTGTCACCACGGGACTGCGAGAGTACGAGCAGTACTTC.

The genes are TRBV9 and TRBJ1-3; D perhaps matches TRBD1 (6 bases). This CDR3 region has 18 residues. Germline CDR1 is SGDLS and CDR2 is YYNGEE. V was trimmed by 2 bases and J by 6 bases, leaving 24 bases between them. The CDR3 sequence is CASSVEPGPRDTQNTIYF. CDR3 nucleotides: TGTGCCAGCAGCGTGGAACCCGGACCCCGGGACACACAAAACACCATATATTTT.

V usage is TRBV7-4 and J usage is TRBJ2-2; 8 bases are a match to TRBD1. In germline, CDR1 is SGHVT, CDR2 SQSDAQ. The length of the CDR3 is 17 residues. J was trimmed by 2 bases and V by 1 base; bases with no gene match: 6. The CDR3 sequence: CASSLGRTGRNTGELFF. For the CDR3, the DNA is TGTGCCAGCAGCTTAGGGAGGACAGGGCGCAACACCGGGGAGCTGTTTTTT.

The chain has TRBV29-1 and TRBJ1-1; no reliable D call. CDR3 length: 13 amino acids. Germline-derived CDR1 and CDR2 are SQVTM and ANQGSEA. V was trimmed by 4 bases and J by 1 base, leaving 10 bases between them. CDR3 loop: CSVGSSTNTEAFF. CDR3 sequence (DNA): TGCAGCGTTGGTTCCTCAACGAACACTGAAGCTTTCTTT.

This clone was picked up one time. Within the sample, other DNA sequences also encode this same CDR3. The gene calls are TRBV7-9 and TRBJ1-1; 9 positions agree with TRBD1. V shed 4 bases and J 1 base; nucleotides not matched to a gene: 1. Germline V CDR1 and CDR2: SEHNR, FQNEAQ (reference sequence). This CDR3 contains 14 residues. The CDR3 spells CASSSGQGNTEAFF. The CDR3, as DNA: TGTGCCAGCAGCTCGGGACAGGGGAACACTGAAGCTTTCTTT.

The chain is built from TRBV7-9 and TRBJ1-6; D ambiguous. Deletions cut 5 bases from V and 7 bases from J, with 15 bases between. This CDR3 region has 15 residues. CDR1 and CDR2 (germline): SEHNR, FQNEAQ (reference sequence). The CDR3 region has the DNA TGTGCCAGCAGCCAAACGGTGGGCGCGAATTCACCCCTCCACTTT. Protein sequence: CASSQTVGANSPLHF.

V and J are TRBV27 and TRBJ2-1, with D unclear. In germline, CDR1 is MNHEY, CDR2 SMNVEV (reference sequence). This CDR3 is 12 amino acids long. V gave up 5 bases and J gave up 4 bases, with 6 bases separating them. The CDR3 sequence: CASSPTYNEQFF. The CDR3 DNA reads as TGTGCCAGCAGTCCGACTTACAATGAGCAGTTCTTC.

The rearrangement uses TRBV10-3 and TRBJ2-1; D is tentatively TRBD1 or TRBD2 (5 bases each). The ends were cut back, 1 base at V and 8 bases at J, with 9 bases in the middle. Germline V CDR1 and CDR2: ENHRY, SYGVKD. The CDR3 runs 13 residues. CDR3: CAISELGRDEQFF. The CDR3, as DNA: TGTGCCATCAGTGAGTTGGGACGGGATGAGCAGTTCTTC.

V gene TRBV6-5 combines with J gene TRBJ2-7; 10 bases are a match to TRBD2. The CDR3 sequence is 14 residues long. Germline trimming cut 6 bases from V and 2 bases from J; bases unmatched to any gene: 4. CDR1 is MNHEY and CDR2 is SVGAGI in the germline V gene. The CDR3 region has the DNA TGTGCCAGCAGAGTAAGCGGGGGGGCCTACGAGCAGTACTTC. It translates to CASRVSGGAYEQYF.

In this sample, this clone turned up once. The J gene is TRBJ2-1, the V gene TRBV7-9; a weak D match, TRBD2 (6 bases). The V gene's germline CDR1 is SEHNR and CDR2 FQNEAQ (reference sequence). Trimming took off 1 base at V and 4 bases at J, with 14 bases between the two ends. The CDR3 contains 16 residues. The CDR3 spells CASSLGWRGSYNEQFF. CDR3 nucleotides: TGTGCCAGCAGCTTAGGTTGGCGGGGTTCTTACAATGAGCAGTTCTTC.

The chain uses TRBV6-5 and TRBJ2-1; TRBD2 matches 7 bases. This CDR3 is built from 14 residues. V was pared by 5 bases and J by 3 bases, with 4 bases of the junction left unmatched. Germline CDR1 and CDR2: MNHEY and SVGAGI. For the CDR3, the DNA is TGTGCCAGCAGTGAAGGGACTATCTACAATGAGCAGTTCTTC. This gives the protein CASSEGTIYNEQFF.

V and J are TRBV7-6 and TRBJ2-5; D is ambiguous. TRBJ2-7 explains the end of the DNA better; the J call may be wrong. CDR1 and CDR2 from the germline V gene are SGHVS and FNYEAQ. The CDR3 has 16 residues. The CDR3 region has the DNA TGTGCCAGCAGCTTTTATCGACACCGAGGCTTCTACGAGCAGTACTTC. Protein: CASSFYRHRGFYEQYF.

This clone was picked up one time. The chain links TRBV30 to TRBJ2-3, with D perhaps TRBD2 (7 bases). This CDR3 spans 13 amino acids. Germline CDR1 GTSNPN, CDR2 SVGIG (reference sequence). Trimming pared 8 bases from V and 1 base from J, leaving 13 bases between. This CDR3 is CAGGALGTDTQYF. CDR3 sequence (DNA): TGTGCCGGGGGGGCCCTGGGCACAGATACGCAGTATTTT.

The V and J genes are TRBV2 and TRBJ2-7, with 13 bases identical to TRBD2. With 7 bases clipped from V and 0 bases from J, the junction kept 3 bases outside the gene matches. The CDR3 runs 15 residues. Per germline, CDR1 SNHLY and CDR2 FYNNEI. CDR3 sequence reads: CASKGLAGASYEQYF. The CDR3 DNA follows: TGTGCCAGCAAAGGACTAGCGGGGGCCTCCTACGAGCAGTACTTC.

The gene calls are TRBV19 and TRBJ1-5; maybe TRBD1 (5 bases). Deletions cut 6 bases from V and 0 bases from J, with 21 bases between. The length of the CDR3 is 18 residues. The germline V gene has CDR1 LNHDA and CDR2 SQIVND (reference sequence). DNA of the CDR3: TGTGCCAGTAGCAATACGTTCGGGGCCCTCAATAGCAATCAGCCCCAGCATTTT. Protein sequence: CASSNTFGALNSNQPQHF. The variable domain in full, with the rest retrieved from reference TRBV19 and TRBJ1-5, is DGGITQSPKYLFRKEGQNVTLSCEQNLNHDAMYWYRQDPGQGLRLIYYSQIVNDFQKGDIAEGYSVSREKKESFPLTVTSAQKNPTAFYLCASSNTFGALNSNQPQHFGDGTRLSIL.

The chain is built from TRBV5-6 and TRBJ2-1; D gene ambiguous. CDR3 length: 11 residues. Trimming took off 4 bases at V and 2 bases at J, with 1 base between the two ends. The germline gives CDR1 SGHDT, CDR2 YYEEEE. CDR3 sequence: CASSAYNEQFF. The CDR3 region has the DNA TGTGCCAGCAGCGCCTACAATGAGCAGTTCTTC. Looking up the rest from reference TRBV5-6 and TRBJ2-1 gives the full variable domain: DAGVTQSPTHLIKTRGQQVTLRCSPKSGHDTVSWYQQALGQGPQFIFQYYEEEERQRGNFPDRFSGHQFPNYSSELNVNALLLGDSALYLCASSAYNEQFFGPGTRLTVL.

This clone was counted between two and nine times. The DNA for the CDR3 is TGTGCCAGCAGTCCCGATTGGGGGGCTAATGAAAAACTGTTTTTT. Protein: CASSPDWGANEKLFF. The chain combines TRBV6-1 with TRBJ1-4, with a tentative D call TRBD1 (5 bases). The ends were cut back, 5 bases at V and 3 bases at J, with 13 bases in the middle. Germline V lookup: CDR1 MNHNS, CDR2 SASEGT. The CDR3 covers 15 residues.

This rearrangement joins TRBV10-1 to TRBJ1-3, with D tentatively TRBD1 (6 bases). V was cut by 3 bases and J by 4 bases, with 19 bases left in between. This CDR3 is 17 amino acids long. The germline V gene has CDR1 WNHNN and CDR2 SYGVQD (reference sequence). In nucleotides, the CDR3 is TGCGCCAGCAGTGAAGATCGGGACAAGGTGACGGGAAACACCATATATTTT. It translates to CASSEDRDKVTGNTIYF.

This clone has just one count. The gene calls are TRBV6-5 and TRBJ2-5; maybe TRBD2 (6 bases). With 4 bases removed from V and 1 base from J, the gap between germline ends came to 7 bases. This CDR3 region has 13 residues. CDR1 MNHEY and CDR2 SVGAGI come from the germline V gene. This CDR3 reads CASSWGVQETQYF. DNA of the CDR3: TGTGCCAGCAGTTGGGGGGTCCAAGAGACCCAGTACTTC.